This T cell receptor beta chain originates from a study of CD8 T cell repertoires and HIV-1 epitope variants. At the level of the study: Each of Twenty-five Gag and Nef epitope peptides stimulated a separate culture. Tested: three Gag epitope families, Nef HW9 and YT9. Enriched T cells were co-cultured with equal numbers of autologous T cell-negative antigen-presenting cells.

There are a few counts of this clone. What it binds is unknown. The CDR3 covers 15 residues. V was clipped by 2 bases and J by 7 bases, with 15 bases between them. CDR1 is SEHNR, CDR2 FQNEAQ, per germline (reference sequence). Study outcomes and limitations: Fewer than ten TCR beta clonotypes were antigen-specific, 5 to 7 apparently recognizing autologous or escape variants.

TCRdb's copy holds only in-frame clones and misses some; the assay was immunoSEQ multiplex PCR. The sample yields a few thousand clones, 50% to 75% seen once. The receptor was isolated from a male donor with HIV. The chain carries TRBV7-9 and TRBJ2-1; perhaps D is TRBD1 or TRBD2 (7 bases each). The sample was cultured CD8+ T cells derived from PBMCs. CDR3 DNA sequence: TGTGCCAGCAGCTTATCTCTTCAGGGGGGGAATGAGCAGTTCTTC. This encodes CASSLSLQGGNEQFF.